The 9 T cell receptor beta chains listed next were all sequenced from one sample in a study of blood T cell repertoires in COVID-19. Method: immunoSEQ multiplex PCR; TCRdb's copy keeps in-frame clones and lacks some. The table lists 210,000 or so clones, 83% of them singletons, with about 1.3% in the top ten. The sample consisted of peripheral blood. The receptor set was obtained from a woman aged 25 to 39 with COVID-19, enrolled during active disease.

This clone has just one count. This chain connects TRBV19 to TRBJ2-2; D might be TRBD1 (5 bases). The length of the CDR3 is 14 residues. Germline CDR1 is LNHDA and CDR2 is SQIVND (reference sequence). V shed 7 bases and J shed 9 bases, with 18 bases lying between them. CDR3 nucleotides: TGTGCCAGTACCCTCGGGCAGGGTACTCGGGAGCTGTTTTTT. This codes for CASTLGQGTRELFF. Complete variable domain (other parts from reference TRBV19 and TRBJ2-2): DGGITQSPKYLFRKEGQNVTLSCEQNLNHDAMYWYRQDPGQGLRLIYYSQIVNDFQKGDIAEGYSVSREKKESFPLTVTSAQKNPTAFYLCASTLGQGTRELFFGEGSRLTVL.

CDR3: CASSQDWTPQFF. CDR3 sequence (DNA): TGTGCCAGCAGCCAAGACTGGACTCCTCAGTTCTTC. The rearrangement links TRBV3-1 (or the pseudogene TRBV3-2) to TRBJ2-1; D may be TRBD2 (5 bases). The CDR3 runs to 12 residues. Germline V CDR1 and CDR2: LGHDT, YNNKEL (reference sequence). The ends were cut back, 0 bases at V and 13 bases at J, with 10 bases in the middle.

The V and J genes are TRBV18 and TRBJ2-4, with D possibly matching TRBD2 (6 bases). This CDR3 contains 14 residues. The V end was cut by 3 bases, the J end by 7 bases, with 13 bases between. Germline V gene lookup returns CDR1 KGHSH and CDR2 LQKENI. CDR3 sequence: CASSPLRDGNIQYF. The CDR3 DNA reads TGTGCCAGCTCACCGTTGCGGGACGGGAACATTCAGTACTTC.

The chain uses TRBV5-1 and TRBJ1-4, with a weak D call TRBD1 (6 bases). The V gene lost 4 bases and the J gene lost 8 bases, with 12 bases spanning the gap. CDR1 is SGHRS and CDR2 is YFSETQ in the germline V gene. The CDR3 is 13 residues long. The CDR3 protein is CASSTEGEEKLFF. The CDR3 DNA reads TGCGCCAGCAGCACCGAGGGGGAGGAAAAACTGTTTTTT.

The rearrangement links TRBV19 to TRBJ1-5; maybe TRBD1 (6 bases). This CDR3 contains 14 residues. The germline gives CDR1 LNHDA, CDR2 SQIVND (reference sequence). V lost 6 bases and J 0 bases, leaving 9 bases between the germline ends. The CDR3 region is CASSDRNSNQPQHF. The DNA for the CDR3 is TGTGCCAGTAGCGACAGGAATAGCAATCAGCCCCAGCATTTT.

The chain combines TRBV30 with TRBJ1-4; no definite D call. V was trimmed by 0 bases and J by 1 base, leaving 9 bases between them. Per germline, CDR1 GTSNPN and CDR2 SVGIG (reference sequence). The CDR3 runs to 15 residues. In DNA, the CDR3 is TGTGCCTGGAGTGTAAGCTCGGGAACTAATGAAAAACTGTTTTTT. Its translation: CAWSVSSGTNEKLFF.

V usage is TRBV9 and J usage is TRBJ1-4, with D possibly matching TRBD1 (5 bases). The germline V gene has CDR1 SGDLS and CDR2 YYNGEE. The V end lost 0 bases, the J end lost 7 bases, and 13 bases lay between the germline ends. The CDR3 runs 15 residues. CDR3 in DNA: TGTGCCAGCAGCGTAGCCTTAGGGGCAGGTGAAAAACTGTTTTTT. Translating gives CASSVALGAGEKLFF.

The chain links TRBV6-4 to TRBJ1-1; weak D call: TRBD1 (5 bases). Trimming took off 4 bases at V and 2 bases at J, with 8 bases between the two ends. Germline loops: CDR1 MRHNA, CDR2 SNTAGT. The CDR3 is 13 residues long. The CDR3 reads CASSATVNTEAFF. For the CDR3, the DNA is TGTGCCAGCAGTGCGACAGTAAACACTGAAGCTTTCTTT.

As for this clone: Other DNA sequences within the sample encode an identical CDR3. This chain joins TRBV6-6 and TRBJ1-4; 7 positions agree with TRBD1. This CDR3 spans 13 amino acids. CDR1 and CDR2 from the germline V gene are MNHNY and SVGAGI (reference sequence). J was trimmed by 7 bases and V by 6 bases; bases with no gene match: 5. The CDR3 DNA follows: TGTGCCAGCAGCCTAGACAGGGTTGAAAAACTGTTTTTT. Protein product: CASSLDRVEKLFF.